The clone carrying this T cell receptor beta chain appeared many times. What it recognizes is unknown. This sample was included in a study of early T cells in non-severe SARS-CoV-2 infection. About the research overall: Alpha and beta chains were unpaired, from unsorted whole-blood bulk RNA.

The library protocol tagged individual cDNA molecules with unique molecular identifiers. TCRdb recomputed calls from the 5' RACE reads with MiXCR, one row per CDR3 protein. The table shows 35,000 to 45,000 distinct CDR3 sequences, with about 8% occurring only once. The CDR3 loop spans 14 amino acids. Germline V gives CDR1 DFQATT, CDR2 SNEGSKA (reference sequence). With 0 bases removed from V and 7 bases from J, the gap between germline ends came to 16 bases. Notes on the study in general: The study's VDJdb matching favored anti-spike CD8 responses and missed private and CD4 specificities.

The clonotype was recovered from an adult who was a healthcare worker with PCR-confirmed SARS-CoV-2 infection or an uninfected control (not recorded which). This material consisted of whole blood, taken at baseline. The genes are TRBV20-1 and TRBJ2-7; D remains unclear. CDR3 sequence reads: CSARDVGPHEEQYF. CDR3 sequence (DNA): TGCAGTGCTAGAGATGTTGGACCGCATGAAGAGCAGTACTTC.